Following are 3 T cell receptor beta chains from one sample sequenced in a study of regulatory T cells in long-lasting Graves disease. Both iRepertoire HTBI primers and Arm-PCR of CDR3 regions were used to build the TCR beta libraries. TCRdb fed the multiplex PCR reads into MiXCR, producing one record per CDR3 protein. The sample has fewer than 550,000 distinct CDR3 sequences; around 17% are singletons. Time point: newly diagnosed GD, antithyroid drugs for less than 3 months. Generation of the TCR library employed RNA extracted from PBMCs. These records were also assigned to another study, of T cells in Graves' hyperthyroidism and ophthalmopathy.

The specimen comprised peripheral blood mononuclear cells (PBMCs), sampled at new diagnosis, from a patient treated with antithyroid drugs. The origin of the receptors is a woman between 18 and 29 years old with Graves disease.

At least ten counts were recorded for this clonotype. The V gene is TRBV7-2, the J gene TRBJ1-5, with D possibly TRBD1 on 6 matching bases. The germline CDR1 and CDR2 sequences are SGHTA and FQGNSA. With 5 bases removed from V and 0 bases from J, the gap between germline ends came to 14 bases. This CDR3 spans 16 amino acids. The CDR3: CASSLHRTDSNQPQHF. CDR3 in DNA: TGTGCCAGCAGCCTACACAGGACAGATAGCAATCAGCCCCAGCATTTT. Full variable domain (outside the CDR3, taken from reference TRBV7-2 and TRBJ1-5): GAGVSQSPSNKVTEKGKDVELRCDPISGHTALYWYRQSLGQGLEFLIYFQGNSAPDKSGLPSDRFSAERTGGSVSTLTIQRTQQEDSAVYLCASSLHRTDSNQPQHFGDGTRLSIL.

This chain uses TRBV6-5 with TRBJ1-3; 10 bases map to TRBD1. The trim removed 0 bases at V and 3 bases at J, leaving 5 bases unmatched. The CDR3 runs to 17 residues. Germline CDR1 is MNHEY and CDR2 is SVGAGI. CDR3 bases: TGTGCCAGCAGTTACTCCAAGACAGGGGGCAGTGGAAACACCATATATTTT. Its protein is CASSYSKTGGSGNTIYF.

This clonotype was counted between two and nine times. V usage is TRBV6-1 and J usage is TRBJ2-4, with D unresolved. Trimming cost V 5 bases and J 0 bases, with 14 bases left between them. CDR3 length: 16 amino acids. Germline-derived CDR1 and CDR2 are MNHNS and SASEGT. CDR3 loop: CASSKTRPLAKNIQYF. The CDR3 DNA reads TGTGCCAGCAGTAAGACGAGACCATTAGCCAAAAACATTCAGTACTTC.